This T cell receptor beta chain was captured in a study of blood T cell repertoires in COVID-19. Study summary: The analysed material was cDNA or gDNA that came from T cells, B-cell-depleted T cells, or PBMCs.

Cohorts were determined from participant-reported clinical history. As originally analysed: Amplification of reference gene primers provided the estimated nucleated cell counts. Assay: immunoSEQ multiplex PCR; the TCRdb copy retains only in-frame clones and omits some. That table is the source of V, J and clone size, and D and trimming were worked out from the DNA. The sample holds 200,000 to 250,000 clones, roughly 79% seen once. V dropped 0 bases and J dropped 3 bases, with 9 bases sitting between them. Germline CDR1 and CDR2: SGHRS and YFSETQ. The CDR3 has 15 amino acids. This clonotype was sampled from a man between 40 and 49 years old who had recovered from COVID-19. The chain combines TRBV5-1 with TRBJ2-2; D uncertain. The sample comprised PBMCs or T cells enriched from blood (not recorded which). CDR3 protein: CASSLVMGDTGELFF. CDR3 DNA: TGCGCCAGCAGCTTGGTAATGGGCGACACCGGGGAGCTGTTTTTT.